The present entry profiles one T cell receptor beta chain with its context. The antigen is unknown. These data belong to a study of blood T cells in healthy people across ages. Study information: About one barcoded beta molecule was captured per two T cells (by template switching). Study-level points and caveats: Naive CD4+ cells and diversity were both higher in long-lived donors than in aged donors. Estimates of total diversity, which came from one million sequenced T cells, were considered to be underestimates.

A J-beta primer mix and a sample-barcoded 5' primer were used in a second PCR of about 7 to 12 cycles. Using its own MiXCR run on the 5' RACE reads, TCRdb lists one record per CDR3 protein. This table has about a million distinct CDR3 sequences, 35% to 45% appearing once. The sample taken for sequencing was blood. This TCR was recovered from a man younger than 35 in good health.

For the CDR3, the DNA is TGTGCCACCAGTCAGTTGGACCTAGACACTGAAGCTTTCTTT. It is translated as CATSQLDLDTEAFF. J is TRBJ1-1 and V is TRBV24-1; D is undetermined. CDR1 is KGHDR, CDR2 SFDVKD, per germline. V shed 6 bases and J shed 3 bases, with 13 bases lying between them. CDR3 length equals 14 residues.